This note documents a single T cell receptor beta chain sequence. The antigen is undetermined. This CDR3 region has 15 residues. From germline, CDR1 is MNHNY and CDR2 SVGAGI (reference sequence). With 0 bases removed from V and 8 bases from J, the gap between germline ends came to 13 bases. Genomic DNA of every subset was divided equally among multiple immunoSEQ plates. Sequenced by immunoSEQ multiplex PCR; TCRdb stores in-frame clones only, minus some. The data contain around 1,900,000 clones, 80% to 95% of them seen just once; the ten biggest clones take up 1.5% to 2%. The source of the sample is a study of shared clonotypes between healthy human individuals. Findings of the study overall: The represented genetic and exposure-history diversity was limited by the small number of donors. Shared clonotypes: 4.5% to 5% naive CD4, roughly 3.5% naive CD8, around 2.4% memory CD4, 0.4% memory CD8.

Only CD45RO-negative cells positively selected for CCR7 counted as naive CD8 cells, so terminally differentiated effector memory CD45RA+ cells were excluded. The chain links TRBV6-6 to TRBJ1-4, with D perhaps matching TRBD1 (5 bases). Sequenced sample: naive CD8+ T cells from PBMCs. This receptor was obtained from a man aged 18-30 years in good health. Some clones in this sample may be carry-over from other donors' samples. The CDR3 reads CASSYSAGMEEKLFF. The CDR3 DNA follows: TGTGCCAGCAGTTACTCGGCAGGGATGGAAGAAAAACTGTTTTTT.